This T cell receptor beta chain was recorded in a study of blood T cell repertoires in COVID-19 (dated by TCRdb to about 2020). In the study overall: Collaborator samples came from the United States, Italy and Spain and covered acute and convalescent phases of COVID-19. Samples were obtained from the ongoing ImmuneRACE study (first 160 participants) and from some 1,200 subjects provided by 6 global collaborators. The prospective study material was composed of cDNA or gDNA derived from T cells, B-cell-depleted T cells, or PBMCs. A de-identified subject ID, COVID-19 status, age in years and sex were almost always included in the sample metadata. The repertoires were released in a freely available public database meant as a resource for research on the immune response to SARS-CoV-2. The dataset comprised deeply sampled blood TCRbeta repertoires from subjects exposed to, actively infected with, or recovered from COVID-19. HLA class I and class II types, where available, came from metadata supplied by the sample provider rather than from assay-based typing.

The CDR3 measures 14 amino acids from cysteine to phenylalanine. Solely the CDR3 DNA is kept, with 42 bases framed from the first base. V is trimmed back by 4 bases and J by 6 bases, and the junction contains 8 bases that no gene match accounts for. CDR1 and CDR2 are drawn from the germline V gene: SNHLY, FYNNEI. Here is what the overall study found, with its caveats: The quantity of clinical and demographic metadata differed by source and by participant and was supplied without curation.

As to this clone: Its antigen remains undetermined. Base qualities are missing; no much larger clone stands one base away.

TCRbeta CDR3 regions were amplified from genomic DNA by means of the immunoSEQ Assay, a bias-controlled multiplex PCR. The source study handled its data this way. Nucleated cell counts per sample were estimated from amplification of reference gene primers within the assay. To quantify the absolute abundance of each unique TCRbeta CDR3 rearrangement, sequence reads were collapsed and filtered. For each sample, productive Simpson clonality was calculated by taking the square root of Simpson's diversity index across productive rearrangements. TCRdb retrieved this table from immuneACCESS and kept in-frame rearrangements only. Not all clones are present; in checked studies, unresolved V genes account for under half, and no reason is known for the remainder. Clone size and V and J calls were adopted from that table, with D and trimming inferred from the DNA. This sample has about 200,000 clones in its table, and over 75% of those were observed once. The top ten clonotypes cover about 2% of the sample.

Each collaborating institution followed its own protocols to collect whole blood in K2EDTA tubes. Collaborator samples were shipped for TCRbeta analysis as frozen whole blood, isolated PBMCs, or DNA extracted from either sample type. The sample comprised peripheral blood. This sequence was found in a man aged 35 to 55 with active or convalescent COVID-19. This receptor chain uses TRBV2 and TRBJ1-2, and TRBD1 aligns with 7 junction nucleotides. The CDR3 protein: CASSARQGGDGYTF. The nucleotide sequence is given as TGTGCCAGCAGTGCCCGACAGGGAGGAGATGGCTACACCTTC.